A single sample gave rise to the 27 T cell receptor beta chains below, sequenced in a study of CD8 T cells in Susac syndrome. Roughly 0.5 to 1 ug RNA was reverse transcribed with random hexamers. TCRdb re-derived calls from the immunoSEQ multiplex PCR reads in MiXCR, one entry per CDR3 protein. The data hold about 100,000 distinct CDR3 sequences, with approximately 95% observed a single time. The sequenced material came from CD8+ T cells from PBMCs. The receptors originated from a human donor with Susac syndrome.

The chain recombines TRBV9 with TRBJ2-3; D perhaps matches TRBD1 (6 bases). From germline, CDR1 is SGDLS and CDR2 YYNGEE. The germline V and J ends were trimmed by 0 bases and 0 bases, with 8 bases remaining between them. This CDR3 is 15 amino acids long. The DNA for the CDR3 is TGTGCCAGCAGCGTAGTCGGACAGAGCACAGATACGCAGTATTTT. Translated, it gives CASSVVGQSTDTQYF.

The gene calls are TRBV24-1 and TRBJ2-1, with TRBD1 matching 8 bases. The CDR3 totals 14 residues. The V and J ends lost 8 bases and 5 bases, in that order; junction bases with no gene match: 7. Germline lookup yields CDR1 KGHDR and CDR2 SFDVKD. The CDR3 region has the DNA TGTGCCACCACCCGGACAGGGTCGGACAATGAGCAGTTCTTC. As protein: CATTRTGSDNEQFF.

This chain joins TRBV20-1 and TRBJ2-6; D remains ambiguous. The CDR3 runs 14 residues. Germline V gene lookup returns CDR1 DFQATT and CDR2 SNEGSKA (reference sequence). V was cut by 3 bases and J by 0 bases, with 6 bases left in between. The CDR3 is CSASDLSGANVLTF. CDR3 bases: TGCAGTGCTAGCGACCTCTCTGGGGCCAACGTCCTGACTTTC.

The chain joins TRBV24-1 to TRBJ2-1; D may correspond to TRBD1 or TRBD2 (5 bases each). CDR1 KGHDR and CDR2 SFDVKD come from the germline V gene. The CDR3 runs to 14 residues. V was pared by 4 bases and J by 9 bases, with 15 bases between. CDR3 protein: CATSEPGIGAEQFF. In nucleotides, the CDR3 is TGTGCCACCAGTGAGCCAGGTATCGGGGCTGAGCAGTTCTTC.

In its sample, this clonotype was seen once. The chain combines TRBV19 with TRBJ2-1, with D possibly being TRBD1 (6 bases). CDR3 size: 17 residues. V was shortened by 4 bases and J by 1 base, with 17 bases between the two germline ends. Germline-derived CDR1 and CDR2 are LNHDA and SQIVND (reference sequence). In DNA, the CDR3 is TGTGCCAGTAGTACCCAACAGGGCCTGACTTCCTACAATGAGCAGTTCTTC. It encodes CASSTQQGLTSYNEQFF.

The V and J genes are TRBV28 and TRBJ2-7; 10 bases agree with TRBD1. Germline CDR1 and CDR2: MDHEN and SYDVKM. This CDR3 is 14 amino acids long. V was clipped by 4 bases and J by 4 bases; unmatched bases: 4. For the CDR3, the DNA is TGTGCCAGCAGTTCCCCGGACAGGGGGTACGAGCAGTACTTC. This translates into CASSSPDRGYEQYF.

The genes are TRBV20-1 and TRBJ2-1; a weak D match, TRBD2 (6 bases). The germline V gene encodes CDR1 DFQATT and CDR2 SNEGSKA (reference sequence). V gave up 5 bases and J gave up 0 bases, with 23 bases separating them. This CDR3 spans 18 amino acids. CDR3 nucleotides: TGCAGTGCTGATCTATCCGGACTACCCATTGGCTCCTACAATGAGCAGTTCTTC. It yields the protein CSADLSGLPIGSYNEQFF.

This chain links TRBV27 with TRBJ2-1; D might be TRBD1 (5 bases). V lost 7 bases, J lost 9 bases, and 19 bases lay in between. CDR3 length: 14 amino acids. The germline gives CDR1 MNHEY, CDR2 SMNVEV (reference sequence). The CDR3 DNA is TGTGCCAGCACCGTCGACAGCCCATATGGTGAGCAGTTCTTC. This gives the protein CASTVDSPYGEQFF.

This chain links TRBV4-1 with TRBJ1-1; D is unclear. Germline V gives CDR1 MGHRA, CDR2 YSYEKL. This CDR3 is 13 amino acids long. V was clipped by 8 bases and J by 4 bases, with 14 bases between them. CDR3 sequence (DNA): TGCGCCAGCCAACGCGGAGGTAGCACTGAAGCTTTCTTT. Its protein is CASQRGGSTEAFF.

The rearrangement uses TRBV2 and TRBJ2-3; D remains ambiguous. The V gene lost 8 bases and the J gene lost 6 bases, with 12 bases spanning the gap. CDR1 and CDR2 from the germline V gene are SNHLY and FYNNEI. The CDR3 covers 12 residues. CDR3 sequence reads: CASGGDTDTQYF. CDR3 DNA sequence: TGTGCCAGCGGTGGTGATACGGATACGCAGTATTTT.

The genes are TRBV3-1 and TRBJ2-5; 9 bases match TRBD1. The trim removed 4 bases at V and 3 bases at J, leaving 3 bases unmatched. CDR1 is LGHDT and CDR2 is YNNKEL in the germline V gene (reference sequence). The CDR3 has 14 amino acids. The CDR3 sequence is CASSPRTGEETQYF. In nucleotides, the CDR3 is TGTGCCAGCAGCCCCCGGACAGGGGAAGAGACCCAGTACTTC.

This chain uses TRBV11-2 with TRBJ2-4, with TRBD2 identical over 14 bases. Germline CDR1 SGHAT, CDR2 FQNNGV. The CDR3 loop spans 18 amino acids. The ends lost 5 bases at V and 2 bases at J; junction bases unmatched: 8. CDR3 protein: CASSPGTSGRRTKNIQYF. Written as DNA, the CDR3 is TGTGCCAGCAGCCCCGGGACTAGCGGGAGACGGACCAAAAACATTCAGTACTTC.

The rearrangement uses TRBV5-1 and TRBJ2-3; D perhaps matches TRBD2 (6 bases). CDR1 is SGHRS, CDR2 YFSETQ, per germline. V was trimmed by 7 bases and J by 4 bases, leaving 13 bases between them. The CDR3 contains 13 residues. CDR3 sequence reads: CASSGEVADTQYF. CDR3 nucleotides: TGCGCCAGCTCGGGGGAGGTGGCAGATACGCAGTATTTT.

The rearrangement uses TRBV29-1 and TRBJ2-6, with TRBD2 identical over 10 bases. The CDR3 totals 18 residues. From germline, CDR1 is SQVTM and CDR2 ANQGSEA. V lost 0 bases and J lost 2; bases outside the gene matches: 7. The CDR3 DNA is TGCAGCGTTGAAGATCGCCTAGCGGGAGTGGCTGGGGCCAACGTCCTGACTTTC. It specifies CSVEDRLAGVAGANVLTF.

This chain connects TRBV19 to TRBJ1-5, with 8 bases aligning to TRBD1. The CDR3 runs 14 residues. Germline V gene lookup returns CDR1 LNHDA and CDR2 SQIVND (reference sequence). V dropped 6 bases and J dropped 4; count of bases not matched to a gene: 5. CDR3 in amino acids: CASRAGQVNQPQHF. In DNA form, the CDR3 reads TGTGCCAGTAGAGCGGGACAGGTAAATCAGCCCCAGCATTTT. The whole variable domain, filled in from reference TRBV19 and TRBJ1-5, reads DGGITQSPKYLFRKEGQNVTLSCEQNLNHDAMYWYRQDPGQGLRLIYYSQIVNDFQKGDIAEGYSVSREKKESFPLTVTSAQKNPTAFYLCASRAGQVNQPQHFGDGTRLSIL.

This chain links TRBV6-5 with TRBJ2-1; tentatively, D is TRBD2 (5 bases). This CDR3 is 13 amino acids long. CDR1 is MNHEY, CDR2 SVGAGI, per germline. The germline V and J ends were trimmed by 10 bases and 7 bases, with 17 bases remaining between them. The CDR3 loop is CATHGVAGNEQFF. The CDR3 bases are TGTGCCACGCACGGGGTAGCCGGGAATGAGCAGTTCTTC.

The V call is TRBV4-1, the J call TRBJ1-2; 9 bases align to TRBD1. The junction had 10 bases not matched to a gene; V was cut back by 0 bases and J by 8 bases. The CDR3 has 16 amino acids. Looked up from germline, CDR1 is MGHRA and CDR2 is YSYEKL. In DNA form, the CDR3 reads TGCGCCAGCAGCCAAGATCGGGAGGGACAGGGCCACGGCTACACCTTC. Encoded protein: CASSQDREGQGHGYTF.

The CDR3 sequence: CSARKQGDTEAFF. CDR3 coding DNA: TGCAGTGCTAGGAAACAGGGGGACACTGAAGCTTTCTTT. This chain joins TRBV20-1 and TRBJ1-1, with 8 bases aligning to TRBD1. Germline assignment: CDR1 DFQATT and CDR2 SNEGSKA (reference sequence). The CDR3 has 13 amino acids. V shed 3 bases, J shed 3 bases, and the junction held 3 bases outside the gene matches.

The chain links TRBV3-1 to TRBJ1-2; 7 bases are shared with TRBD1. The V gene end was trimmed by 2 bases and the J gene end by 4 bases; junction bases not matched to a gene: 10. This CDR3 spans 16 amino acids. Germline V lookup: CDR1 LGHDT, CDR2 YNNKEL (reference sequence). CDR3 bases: TGTGCCAGCAGCCAATCCGGGGACAGTCTTATCTATGGCTACACCTTC. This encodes CASSQSGDSLIYGYTF.

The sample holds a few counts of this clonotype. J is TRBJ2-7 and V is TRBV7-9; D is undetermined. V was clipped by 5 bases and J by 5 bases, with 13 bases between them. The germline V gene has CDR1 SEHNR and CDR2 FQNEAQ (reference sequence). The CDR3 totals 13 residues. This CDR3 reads CASSPQTSDEQYF. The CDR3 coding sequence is TGTGCCAGCAGCCCCCAGACGAGCGACGAGCAGTACTTC.

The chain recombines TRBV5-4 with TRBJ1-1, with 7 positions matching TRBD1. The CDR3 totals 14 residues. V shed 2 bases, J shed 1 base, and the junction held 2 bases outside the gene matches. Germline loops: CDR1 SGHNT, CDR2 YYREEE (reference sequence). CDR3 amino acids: CASSLGTENTEAFF. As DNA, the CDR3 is TGTGCCAGCAGCTTAGGGACAGAGAACACTGAAGCTTTCTTT. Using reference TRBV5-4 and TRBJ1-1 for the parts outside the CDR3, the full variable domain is ETGVTQSPTHLIKTRGQQVTLRCSSQSGHNTVSWYQQALGQGPQFIFQYYREEENGRGNFPPRFSGLQFPNYSSELNVNALELDDSALYLCASSLGTENTEAFFGQGTRLTVV.

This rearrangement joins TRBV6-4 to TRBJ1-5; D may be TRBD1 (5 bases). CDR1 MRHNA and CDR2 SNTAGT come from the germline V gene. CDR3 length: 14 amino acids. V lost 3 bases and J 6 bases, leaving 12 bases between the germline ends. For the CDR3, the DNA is TGTGCCAGCAGTGATGGGCAGGGCGGTCAGCCCCAGCATTTT. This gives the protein CASSDGQGGQPQHF.

The CDR3 loop is CASRILGGEQYF. DNA of the CDR3: TGTGCCAGCAGAATTCTAGGGGGCGAGCAGTACTTC. The chain couples TRBV28 to TRBJ2-7; TRBD1 is a possible D gene (6 bases). Per the germline V gene, CDR1 is MDHEN and CDR2 is SYDVKM. Trimming left V 6 bases short and J 6 bases short, with 12 bases between. The CDR3 spans 12 residues.

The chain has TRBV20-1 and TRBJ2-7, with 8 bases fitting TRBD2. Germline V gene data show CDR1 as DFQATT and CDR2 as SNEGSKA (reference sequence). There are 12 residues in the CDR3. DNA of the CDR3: TGCGGAGGACTAGCCAGACCCTACGAGCAGTACTTC. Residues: CGGLARPYEQYF.

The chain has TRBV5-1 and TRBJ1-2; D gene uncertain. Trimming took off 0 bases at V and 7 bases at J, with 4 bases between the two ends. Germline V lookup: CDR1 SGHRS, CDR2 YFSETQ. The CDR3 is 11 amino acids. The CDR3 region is CASSLGSGYTF. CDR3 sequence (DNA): TGCGCCAGCAGCTTGGGAAGTGGCTACACCTTC.

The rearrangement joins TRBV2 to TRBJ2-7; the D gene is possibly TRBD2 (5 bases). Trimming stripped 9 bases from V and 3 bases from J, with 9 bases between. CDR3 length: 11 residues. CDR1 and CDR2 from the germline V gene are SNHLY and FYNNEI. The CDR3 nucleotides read TGTGCCAGTTCGGGGAGCTACGAGCAGTACTTC. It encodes CASSGSYEQYF.

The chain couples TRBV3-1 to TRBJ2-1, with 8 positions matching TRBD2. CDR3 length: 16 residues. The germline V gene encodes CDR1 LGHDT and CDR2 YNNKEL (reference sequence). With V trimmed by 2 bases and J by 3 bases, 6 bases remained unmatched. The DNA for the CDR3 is TGTGCCAGCAGCCAATTAAGCGGGGGCCTCTACAATGAGCAGTTCTTC. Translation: CASSQLSGGLYNEQFF.